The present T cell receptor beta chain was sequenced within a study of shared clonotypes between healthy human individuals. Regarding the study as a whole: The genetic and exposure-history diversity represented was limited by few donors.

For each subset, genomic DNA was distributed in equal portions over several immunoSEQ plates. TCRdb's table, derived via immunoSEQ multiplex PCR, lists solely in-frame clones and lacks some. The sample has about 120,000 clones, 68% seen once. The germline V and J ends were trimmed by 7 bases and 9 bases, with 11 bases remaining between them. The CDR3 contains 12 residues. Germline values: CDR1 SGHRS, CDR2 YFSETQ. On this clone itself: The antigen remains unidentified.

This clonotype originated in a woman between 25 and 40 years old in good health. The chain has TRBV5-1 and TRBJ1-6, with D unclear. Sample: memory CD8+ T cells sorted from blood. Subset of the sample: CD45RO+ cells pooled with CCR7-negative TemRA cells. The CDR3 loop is CASGEAGSPLHF. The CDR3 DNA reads TGCGCCAGCGGTGAAGCCGGTTCACCCCTCCACTTT. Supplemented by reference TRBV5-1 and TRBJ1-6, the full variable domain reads KAGVTQTPRYLIKTRGQQVTLSCSPISGHRSVSWYQQTPGQGLQFLFEYFSETQRNKGNFPGRFSGRQFSNSRSEMNVSTLELGDSALYLCASGEAGSPLHFGNGTRLTVT.